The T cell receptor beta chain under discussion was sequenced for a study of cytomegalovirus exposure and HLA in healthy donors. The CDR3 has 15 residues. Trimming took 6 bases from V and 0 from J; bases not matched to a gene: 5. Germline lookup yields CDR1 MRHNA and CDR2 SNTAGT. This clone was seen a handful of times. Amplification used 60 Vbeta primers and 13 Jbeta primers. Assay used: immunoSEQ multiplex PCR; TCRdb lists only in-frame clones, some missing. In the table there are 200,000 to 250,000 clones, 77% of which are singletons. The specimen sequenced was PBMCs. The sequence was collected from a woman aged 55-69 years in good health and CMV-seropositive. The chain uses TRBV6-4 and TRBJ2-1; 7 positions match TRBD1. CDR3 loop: CASSVRGYSYNEQFF. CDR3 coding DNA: TGTGCCAGCAGCGTCAGGGGGTACTCCTACAATGAGCAGTTCTTC.